This T cell receptor (beta chain) emerged from a study of shared clonotypes between healthy human individuals. Clones were sequenced by immunoSEQ multiplex PCR, and TCRdb holds only the in-frame ones, with some missing. This sample has about 360,000 clones, with roughly 70% found just once. Germline V lookup: CDR1 GTSNPN, CDR2 SVGIG (reference sequence). The CDR3 extends over 14 amino acids. V was pared by 3 bases and J by 4 bases, with 8 bases of the junction left unmatched. Sample: memory CD4+ T cells sorted from blood. Documented subset: CD45RA-negative fraction. The receptor comes from a man aged 30 to 39 in good health. This chain uses TRBV30 with TRBJ1-1, with 7 nucleotides matching TRBD1. The DNA for the CDR3 is TGTGCCTGGAGCACAGGGGATGCAAGCACTGAAGCTTTCTTT. Translation: CAWSTGDASTEAFF.